These T cell receptor beta chains were read from a single sample in a study of cytomegalovirus exposure and HLA in healthy donors. Using immunoSEQ multiplex PCR, the repertoire was profiled, and TCRdb retains in-frame clones only, with some absent. The sample yields about 160,000 clones, roughly four fifths seen once. Sequencing was carried out using PBMCs. Receptors originate from a man in his fifties or sixties in good health and CMV-seronegative. Both conserved end residues are part of each CDR3. Fields, in order: CDR3 protein, CDR3 DNA, clone size, D gene, V gene, J gene. A D gene is named only where the DNA matches it firmly. For some rows the clone size is stated as once, few or many, or as a class when expanded; others skip it.

CASSLTGISEQYF	TGTGCCAGCAGCCTCACAGGGATAAGCGAGCAGTACTTC	.	.	TRBV7-9	TRBJ2-7
CASSLMGIGGRDTQYF	TGTGCCAGCAGCTTAATGGGGATAGGGGGCCGAGATACGCAGTATTTT	.	TRBD1	TRBV7-9	TRBJ2-3
CASSSYLDRGGTMSGYTF	TGTGCCAGCAGCTCATATCTCGACAGGGGGGGGACTATGAGTGGCTACACCTTC	.	TRBD1	TRBV7-2	TRBJ1-2
CASSPPIPTGNNEQFF	TGTGCCAGCAGCCCGCCTATACCGACTGGAAACAATGAGCAGTTCTTC	.	.	TRBV28	TRBJ2-1
CASSLGEGATEAFF	TGTGCCAGCAGCTTAGGCGAGGGGGCCACTGAAGCTTTCTTT	.	TRBD1	TRBV7-9	TRBJ1-1
CASSPLSGQGFYEQYF	TGTGCCAGCAGTCCCTTATCCGGACAGGGGTTCTACGAGCAGTACTTC	.	TRBD1	TRBV27	TRBJ2-7
CASSQGQISNQPQHF	TGCGCCAGCAGCCAAGGACAGATTAGCAATCAGCCCCAGCATTTT	few	.	TRBV4-1	TRBJ1-5
CSSSHYRDVLGNTIYF	TGTTCCAGCAGCCACTACAGGGATGTACTAGGAAACACCATATATTTT	.	.	TRBV7-9	TRBJ1-3
CASSSPRPGGIWNQPQHF	TGTGCCAGCAGTTCCCCGCGACCAGGGGGAATTTGGAATCAGCCCCAGCATTTT	.	TRBD1	TRBV28	TRBJ1-5
CSSSLEPGWQGPSYEQYF	TGTTCCAGCAGCTTAGAGCCGGGCTGGCAGGGGCCTTCCTACGAGCAGTACTTC	.	.	TRBV7-9	TRBJ2-7
CASSQDLAAAYEQYF	TGCGCCAGCAGCCAAGATCTAGCGGCCGCCTACGAGCAGTACTTC	.	TRBD2	TRBV4-3	TRBJ2-7
CASSPEGGRVYGYTF	TGCGCCAGCAGCCCGGAAGGGGGGAGGGTGTATGGCTACACCTTC	.	.	TRBV5-1	TRBJ1-2
CATSRDLATEHSGNTIYF	TGTGCCACCAGCAGAGATCTGGCGACAGAACACTCTGGAAACACCATATATTTT	.	.	TRBV15	TRBJ1-3
CASSDWSGADTQYF	TGTGCCAGCAGCGATTGGTCAGGGGCAGATACGCAGTATTTT	.	.	TRBV11-3	TRBJ2-3
CASSKLMFQPQHF	TGTGCCAGCAGTAAGCTAATGTTTCAGCCCCAGCATTTT	.	.	TRBV6-6	TRBJ1-5
CASSLAGQTSGNTIYF	TGCGCCAGCAGCTTGGCGGGACAGACCTCTGGAAACACCATATATTTT	few	TRBD1	TRBV5-1	TRBJ1-3
CASSMFAVTGQEQYF	TGTGCCAGTAGTATGTTTGCGGTGACAGGGCAAGAGCAGTACTTC	few	TRBD1	TRBV19	TRBJ2-7
CARSPLDRYGYTF	TGTGCCAGAAGCCCGCTGGACAGGTATGGCTACACCTTC	.	.	TRBV7-5	TRBJ1-2
CASRGGLGEKLFF	TGTGCCAGCAGGGGGGGGCTCGGTGAAAAACTGTTTTTT	.	.	TRBV6-5	TRBJ1-4
CASSVRRYGIPEAFF	TGTGCCAGCAGCGTACGCAGGTACGGGATCCCTGAAGCTTTCTTT	.	.	TRBV9	TRBJ1-1
CASSWTGQEAFF	TGTGCCAGCAGTTGGACAGGGCAAGAAGCTTTCTTT	.	TRBD1	TRBV27	TRBJ1-1
CASSPRTGGASNQPQHF	TGTGCCAGCAGCCCGAGGACAGGGGGCGCGAGCAATCAGCCCCAGCATTTT	.	TRBD1	TRBV5-5	TRBJ1-5
CASSERQGANYGYTF	TGTGCCAGCAGCGAAAGACAGGGGGCTAACTATGGCTACACCTTC	few	TRBD1	TRBV9	TRBJ1-2
CASSLQGNGYTF	TGTGCCAGCAGCCTACAGGGGAATGGCTACACCTTC	.	TRBD1	TRBV6-6	TRBJ1-2
CASTPWGDDIQYF	TGTGCCAGCACTCCTTGGGGCGATGACATTCAGTACTTC	.	.	TRBV11-2	TRBJ2-4
CASSLGRRGGGTDTQYF	TGTGCCAGCAGCTTAGGGAGGCGCGGGGGGGGCACAGATACGCAGTATTTT	.	TRBD2	TRBV5-4	TRBJ2-3
CARYRGGSGLTDTQYF	TGCGCCAGGTACCGGGGAGGTAGCGGACTCACAGATACGCAGTATTTT	once	.	TRBV5-1	TRBJ2-3
CASTPRGRTEAFF	TGTGCCAGTACCCCCCGGGGGAGGACTGAAGCTTTCTTT	.	.	TRBV19	TRBJ1-1
CASSQAGGNTGELFF	TGCGCCAGCAGCCAAGCGGGAGGGAACACCGGGGAGCTGTTTTTT	few	TRBD2	TRBV4-1	TRBJ2-2
CASSQGDGSHPGQYF	TGCGCCAGCAGCCAAGGTGATGGCAGCCACCCGGGGCAGTACTTC	.	.	TRBV4-1	TRBJ2-7
CASSFPSGDYNEQFF	TGTGCCAGCAGCTTCCCTAGCGGGGACTACAATGAGCAGTTCTTC	once	TRBD2	TRBV27	TRBJ2-1
CASSFPGQGLYEQYF	TGTGCCAGCAGCTTCCCGGGACAGGGGCTCTACGAGCAGTACTTC	.	TRBD1	TRBV5-4	TRBJ2-7
CASSQGGSSGNTIYF	TGTGCCAGCAGCCAAGGCGGCAGCTCTGGAAACACCATATATTTT	.	.	TRBV14	TRBJ1-3
CASTRGSYEQYF	TGTGCCAGCACCCGGGGCTCCTACGAGCAGTACTTC	.	.	TRBV28	TRBJ2-7
CASSREGTVPYEQYF	TGTGCCAGTAGTAGGGAAGGGACAGTACCCTACGAGCAGTACTTC	.	TRBD1	TRBV19	TRBJ2-7
CASSESSGGYEQYF	TGTGCCAGCAGCGAATCTTCAGGGGGCTACGAGCAGTACTTC	few	TRBD1	TRBV9	TRBJ2-7
CASSLIPGVNTEAFF	TGTGCCAGCAGTTTAATTCCCGGGGTGAACACTGAAGCTTTCTTT	.	.	TRBV28	TRBJ1-1
CASSEQGGNQPQHF	TGTGCCAGCAGTGAACAGGGCGGCAATCAGCCCCAGCATTTT	.	.	TRBV2	TRBJ1-5
CASSESAASGEYEQYF	TGTGCCAGCAGTGAGTCGGCGGCTAGCGGGGAATACGAGCAGTACTTC	once	TRBD2	TRBV6-1	TRBJ2-7
CASSIGLAGGSSTDTQYF	TGTGCCAGTAGTATAGGGCTAGCGGGGGGATCTAGCACAGATACGCAGTATTTT	.	TRBD2	TRBV19	TRBJ2-3
CATSVGTSSYNEQFF	TGTGCCACCAGCGTAGGGACTAGCTCCTACAATGAGCAGTTCTTC	.	TRBD2	TRBV15	TRBJ2-1
CASSQDLLRAMGEQYF	TGCGCCAGCAGCCAAGATTTGCTAAGAGCGATGGGCGAGCAGTACTTC	.	.	TRBV4-3	TRBJ2-7
CASSLTTFSGNTIYF	TGTGCCAGCAGCTTAACAACCTTCTCTGGAAACACCATATATTTT	.	.	TRBV7-9	TRBJ1-3
CASSQVAGQGLATQYF	TGCGCCAGCAGCCAAGTCGCGGGACAGGGTCTCGCCACGCAGTATTTT	.	TRBD1	TRBV4-3	TRBJ2-3
CASSPRVLGGNTIYF	TGTGCCAGCTCACCGAGGGTATTGGGCGGAAACACCATATATTTT	.	.	TRBV18	TRBJ1-3
CASSLAHERNIQYF	TGTGCCAGCAGCTTAGCCCACGAGAGAAACATTCAGTACTTC	.	.	TRBV7-2	TRBJ2-4
CASSPGTGKETQYF	TGCGCCAGCAGTCCCGGGACAGGGAAAGAGACCCAGTACTTC	.	TRBD1	TRBV5-1	TRBJ2-5
CAWSRGTPGGNQPQHF	TGTGCCTGGAGTCGGGGGACCCCCGGAGGCAATCAGCCCCAGCATTTT	.	.	TRBV30	TRBJ1-5
CASSLWLAGVVNTQYF	TGTGCCAGCAGTTTATGGCTAGCGGGAGTCGTCAATACGCAGTATTTT	.	TRBD2	TRBV27	TRBJ2-3
CAINNIQANTEAFF	TGTGCCATCAATAACATACAGGCGAACACTGAAGCTTTCTTT	once	.	TRBV10-3	TRBJ1-1
CASSESGSAYNEQFF	TGTGCCAGCAGTGAATCCGGGTCCGCCTACAATGAGCAGTTCTTC	.	.	TRBV6-1	TRBJ2-1
CASEPIAGTSTDTQYF	TGTGCCAGCGAACCCATAGCGGGAACTAGCACAGATACGCAGTATTTT	.	TRBD2	TRBV28	TRBJ2-3
CASSLAQLVNEQFF	TGTGCCAGCAGCTTAGCACAACTAGTCAATGAGCAGTTCTTC	.	.	TRBV7-9	TRBJ2-1
CASSARQFSGGQGYEQYF	TGTGCCAGCAGCGCACGGCAGTTTTCCGGCGGACAGGGTTACGAGCAGTACTTC	.	TRBD1	TRBV27	TRBJ2-7
CASSSQRPGQGFHEQYF	TGTGCCAGTAGTAGTCAGAGACCGGGACAGGGGTTCCACGAGCAGTACTTC	.	TRBD1	TRBV19	TRBJ2-7